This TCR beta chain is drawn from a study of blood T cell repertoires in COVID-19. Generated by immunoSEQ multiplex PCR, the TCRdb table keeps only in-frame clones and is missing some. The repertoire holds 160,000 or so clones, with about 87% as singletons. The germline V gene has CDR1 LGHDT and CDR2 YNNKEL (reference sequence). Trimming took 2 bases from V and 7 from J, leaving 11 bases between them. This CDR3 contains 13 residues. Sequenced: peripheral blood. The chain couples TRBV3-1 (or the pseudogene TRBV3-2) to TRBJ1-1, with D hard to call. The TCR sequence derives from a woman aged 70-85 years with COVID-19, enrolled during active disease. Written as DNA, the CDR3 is TGTGCCAGCAGCCAACTGTCCTCACTTGAAGCTTTCTTT. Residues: CASSQLSSLEAFF.